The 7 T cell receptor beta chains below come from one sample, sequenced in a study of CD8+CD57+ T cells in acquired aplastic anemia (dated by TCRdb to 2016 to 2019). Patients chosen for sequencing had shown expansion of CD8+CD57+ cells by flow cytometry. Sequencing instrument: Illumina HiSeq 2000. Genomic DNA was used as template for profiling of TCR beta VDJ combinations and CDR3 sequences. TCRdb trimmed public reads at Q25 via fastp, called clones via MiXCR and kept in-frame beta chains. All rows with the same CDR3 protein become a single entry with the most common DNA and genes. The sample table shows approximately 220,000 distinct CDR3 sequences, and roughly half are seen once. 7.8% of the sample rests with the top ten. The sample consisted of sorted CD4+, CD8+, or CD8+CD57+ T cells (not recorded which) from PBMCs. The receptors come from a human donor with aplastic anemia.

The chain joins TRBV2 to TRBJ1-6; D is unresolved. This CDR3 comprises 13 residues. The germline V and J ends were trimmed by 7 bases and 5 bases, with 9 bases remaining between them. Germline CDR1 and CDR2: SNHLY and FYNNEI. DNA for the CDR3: TGTGCCAGCATGTGGGTTAATAATTCACCCCTCCACTTT. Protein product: CASMWVNNSPLHF.

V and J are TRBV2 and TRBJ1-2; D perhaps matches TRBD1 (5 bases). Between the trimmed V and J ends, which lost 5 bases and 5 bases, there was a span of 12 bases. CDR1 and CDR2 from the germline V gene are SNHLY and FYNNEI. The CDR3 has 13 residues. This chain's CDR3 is CASSPDREYGYTF. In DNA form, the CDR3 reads TGTGCCAGCAGTCCTGACAGAGAATATGGCTACACCTTC.

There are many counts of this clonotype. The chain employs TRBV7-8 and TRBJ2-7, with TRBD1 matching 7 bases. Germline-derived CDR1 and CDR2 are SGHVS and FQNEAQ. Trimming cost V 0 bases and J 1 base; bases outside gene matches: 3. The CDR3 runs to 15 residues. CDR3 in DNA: TGTGCCAGCAGCTTAGCCGGGACAGCATCCTACGAGCAGTACTTC. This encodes CASSLAGTASYEQYF.

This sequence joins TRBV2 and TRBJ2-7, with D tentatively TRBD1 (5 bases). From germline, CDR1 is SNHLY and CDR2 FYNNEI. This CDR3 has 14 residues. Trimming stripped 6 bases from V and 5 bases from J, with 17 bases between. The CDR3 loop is CASSLERGDHEQYF. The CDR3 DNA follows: TGTGCCAGCAGCTTGGAAAGGGGCGACCACGAGCAGTACTTC.

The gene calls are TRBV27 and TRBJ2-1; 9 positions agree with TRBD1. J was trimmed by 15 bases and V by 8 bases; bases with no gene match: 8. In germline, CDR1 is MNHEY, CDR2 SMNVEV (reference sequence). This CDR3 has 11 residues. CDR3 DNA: TGTGCCAGCTCCCGGGACAGGGATCGGTTCTTC. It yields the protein CASSRDRDRFF.

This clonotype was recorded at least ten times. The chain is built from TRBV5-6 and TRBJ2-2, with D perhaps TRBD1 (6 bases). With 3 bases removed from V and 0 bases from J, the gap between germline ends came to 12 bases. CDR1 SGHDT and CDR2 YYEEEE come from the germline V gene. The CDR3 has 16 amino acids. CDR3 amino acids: CASSWSWTANTGELFF. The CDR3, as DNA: TGTGCCAGCAGCTGGTCTTGGACAGCGAACACCGGGGAGCTGTTTTTT.

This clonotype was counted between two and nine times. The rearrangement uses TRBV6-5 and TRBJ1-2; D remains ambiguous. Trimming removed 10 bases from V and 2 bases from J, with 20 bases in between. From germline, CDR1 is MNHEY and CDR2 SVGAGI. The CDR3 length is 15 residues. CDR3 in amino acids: CATSEGAYYNYGYTF. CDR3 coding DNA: TGTGCCACCTCCGAAGGTGCCTACTACAACTATGGCTACACCTTC.